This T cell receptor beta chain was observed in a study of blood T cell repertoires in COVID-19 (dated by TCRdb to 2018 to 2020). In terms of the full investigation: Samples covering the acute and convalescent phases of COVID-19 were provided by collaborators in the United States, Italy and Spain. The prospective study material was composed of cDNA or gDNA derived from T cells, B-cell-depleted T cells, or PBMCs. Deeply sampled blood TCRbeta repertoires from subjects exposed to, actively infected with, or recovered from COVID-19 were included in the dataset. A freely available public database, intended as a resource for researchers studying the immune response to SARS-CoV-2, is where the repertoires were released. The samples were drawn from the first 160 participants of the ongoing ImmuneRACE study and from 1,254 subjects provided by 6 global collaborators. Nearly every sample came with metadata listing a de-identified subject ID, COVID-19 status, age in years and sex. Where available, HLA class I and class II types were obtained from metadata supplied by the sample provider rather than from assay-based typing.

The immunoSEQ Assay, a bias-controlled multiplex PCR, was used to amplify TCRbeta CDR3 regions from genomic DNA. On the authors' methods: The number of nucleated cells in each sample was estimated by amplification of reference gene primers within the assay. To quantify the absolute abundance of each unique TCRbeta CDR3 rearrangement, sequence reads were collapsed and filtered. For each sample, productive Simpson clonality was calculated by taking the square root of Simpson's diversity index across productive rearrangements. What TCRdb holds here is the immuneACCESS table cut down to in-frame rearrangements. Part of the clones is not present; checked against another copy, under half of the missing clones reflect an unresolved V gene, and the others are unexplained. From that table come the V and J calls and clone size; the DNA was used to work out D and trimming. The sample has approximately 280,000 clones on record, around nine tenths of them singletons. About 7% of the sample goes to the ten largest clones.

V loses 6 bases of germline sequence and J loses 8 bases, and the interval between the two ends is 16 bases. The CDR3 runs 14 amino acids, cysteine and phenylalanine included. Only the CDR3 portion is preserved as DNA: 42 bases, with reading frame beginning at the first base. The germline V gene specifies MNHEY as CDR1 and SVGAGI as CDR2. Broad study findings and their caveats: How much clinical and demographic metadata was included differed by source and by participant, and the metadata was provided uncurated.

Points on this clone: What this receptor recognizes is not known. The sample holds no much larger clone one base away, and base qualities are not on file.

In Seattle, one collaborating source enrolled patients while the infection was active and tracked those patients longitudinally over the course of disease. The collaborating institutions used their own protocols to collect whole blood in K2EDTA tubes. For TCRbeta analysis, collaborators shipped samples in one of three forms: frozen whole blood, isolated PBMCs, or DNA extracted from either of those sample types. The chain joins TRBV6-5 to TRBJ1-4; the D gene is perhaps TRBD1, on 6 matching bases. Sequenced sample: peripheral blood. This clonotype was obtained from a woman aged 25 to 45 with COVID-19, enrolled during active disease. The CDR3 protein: CASRLGSDREKLFF. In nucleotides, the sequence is TGTGCCAGCAGGCTTGGATCTGACAGGGAAAAACTGTTTTTT.